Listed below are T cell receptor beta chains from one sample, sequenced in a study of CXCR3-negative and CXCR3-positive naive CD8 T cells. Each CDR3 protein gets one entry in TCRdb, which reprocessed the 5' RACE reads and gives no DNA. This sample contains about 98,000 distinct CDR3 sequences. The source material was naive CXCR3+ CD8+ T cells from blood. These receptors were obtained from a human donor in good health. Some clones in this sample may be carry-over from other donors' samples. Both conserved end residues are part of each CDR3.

CASSTARATGPYEQYF TRBJ2-7 TRBV6-5
CASSPTETQYF TRBJ2-5 TRBV6-8
CSARVGQQQETQYF TRBJ2-5 TRBV20-1
CASRQVTNPGELFF TRBJ2-2 TRBV27
CASRATGTSDTDTQYF TRBJ2-3 TRBV6-6
CASSLALSGGYNEQFF TRBJ2-1 TRBV7-9
CASTTPQDRFSYEQYF TRBJ2-7 TRBV21-1
CASLAISATGGEQYF TRBJ2-7 TRBV28
CASSGSSYTGELFF TRBJ2-2 TRBV7-9
CASSISHGETQYF TRBJ2-5 TRBV19
CASTPGLAGVGNEQFF TRBJ2-1 TRBV27
CASSQGQGSYEQYF TRBJ2-7 TRBV14